Below are 19 T cell receptor beta chains sequenced from a single sample in a study of regulatory T cells in long-lasting Graves disease. CDR3-region Arm-PCR and iRepertoire HTBI primers produced the TCR beta libraries. In TCRdb, the multiplex PCR reads were re-called with MiXCR into one record per CDR3 protein. The table records hundreds of thousands of distinct CDR3 sequences, approximately 15% of them present only once. Time point defined: newly diagnosed GD, antithyroid drugs for less than 3 months. The authors made the TCR library using RNA they extracted from PBMCs. This same sample was also taken into another study, of T cells in Graves' hyperthyroidism and ophthalmopathy.

Sequencing was performed on peripheral blood mononuclear cells (PBMCs), taken at new diagnosis, from a patient treated with antithyroid drugs. The receptor source for this set is a man aged 40-55 years with Graves disease.

A word on this clonotype: A junction boundary mismatches the germline segment, possibly from a read error. The chain has TRBV4-1 and TRBJ1-1, with D maybe TRBD1 (5 bases). This CDR3 is built from 13 residues. The germline gives CDR1 MGHRA, CDR2 YSYEKL. The CDR3 reads CASSQLSQGPRGF. The CDR3 coding sequence is TGCGCCAGCAGCCAACTCAGTCAGGGCCCTCGAGGGTTT.

V usage is TRBV27 and J usage is TRBJ2-5; possible D gene TRBD1, 6 bases. This CDR3 has 19 amino acids. In germline, CDR1 is MNHEY, CDR2 SMNVEV (reference sequence). Deletions cut 0 bases from V and 1 base from J, with 21 bases between. CDR3 region: CASSLSGTRDPALQETQYF. The CDR3 DNA follows: TGTGCCAGCAGTTTATCTGGGACACGAGATCCCGCCCTCCAAGAGACCCAGTACTTC.

Here the CDR3 DNA reads TGCAGTGCCGCTCCGGGACGCGAATACGAGCAGTACTTC. Amino acid sequence: CSAAPGREYEQYF. The chain links TRBV20-1 to TRBJ2-7; the D gene could be TRBD1 or TRBD2 (5 bases each). Germline CDR1 DFQATT, CDR2 SNEGSKA (reference sequence). V dropped 6 bases and J dropped 4 bases, with 16 bases sitting between them. The CDR3 is 13 amino acids.

The sample holds many counts of this clonotype. The chain carries TRBV20-1 and TRBJ2-5; 7 bases agree with TRBD2. CDR3 length: 14 amino acids. V trimming: 2 bases; J trimming: 1 base; junction bases outside the gene matches: 4. In germline, CDR1 is DFQATT, CDR2 SNEGSKA (reference sequence). In DNA form, the CDR3 reads TGCAGTGCTAGACTAGCGGCGATCCAAGAGACCCAGTACTTC. It yields the protein CSARLAAIQETQYF.

In its sample, this clonotype was seen many times. This rearrangement joins TRBV28 to TRBJ1-1; maybe TRBD1 (6 bases). Germline assignment: CDR1 MDHEN and CDR2 SYDVKM. CDR3 size: 14 residues. V was pared by 5 bases and J by 6 bases, with 16 bases between. CDR3 nucleotide sequence: TGTGCCAGCAGTCCGACGGGGGGCCCAGCTGAAGCTTTCTTT. This gives the protein CASSPTGGPAEAFF.

This clonotype appeared many times. The genes are TRBV7-9 and TRBJ2-1; D is undetermined. This CDR3 has 15 residues. CDR1 is SEHNR and CDR2 is FQNEAQ in the germline V gene (reference sequence). V was shortened by 1 base and J by 4 bases, with 11 bases between the two germline ends. The DNA for the CDR3 is TGTGCCAGCAGCTTAGTGCTCTCTATTTACAATGAGCAGTTCTTC. Residues: CASSLVLSIYNEQFF.

This clonotype has just a few counts. V is TRBV4-1 and J is TRBJ2-7, with 8 bases aligning to TRBD2. J was trimmed by 0 bases and V by 4 bases; bases with no gene match: 14. Germline CDR1 and CDR2: MGHRA and YSYEKL. The CDR3 is made up of 18 amino acids. Here the CDR3 DNA reads TGCGCCAGCAGCCTCGATCCTCGCGGGGGGACAAGCTCCTACGAGCAGTACTTC. It yields the protein CASSLDPRGGTSSYEQYF.

This clonotype has at least ten counts. This chain connects TRBV5-1 to TRBJ1-2; TRBD1 aligns across 7 bases. This CDR3 has 15 amino acids. Per the germline V gene, CDR1 is SGHRS and CDR2 is YFSETQ. The trim removed 7 bases at V and 5 bases at J, leaving 14 bases unmatched. Here the CDR3 reads CASRDREHAQYGYTF. CDR3 DNA: TGCGCCAGCCGGGACAGAGAACATGCCCAATATGGCTACACCTTC.

The V call is TRBV20-1, the J call TRBJ2-5; TRBD2 matches 8 bases. Near its end, the DNA agrees better with TRBJ2-7, so the J call may be wrong. Germline assignment: CDR1 DFQATT and CDR2 SNEGSKA (reference sequence). There are 11 residues in the CDR3. The CDR3 region is CSATGGHEQYF. In DNA, the CDR3 is TGCAGTGCCACGGGGGGGCACGAGCAGTACTTC.

This CDR3 is CSARDYINTGREKENYGYTF. Written as DNA, the CDR3 is TGCAGTGCTAGAGACTACATCAACACGGGCAGGGAGAAGGAGAACTATGGCTACACCTTC. J is TRBJ1-2 and V is TRBV20-1; a weak D match, TRBD1 (5 bases). Between the trimmed V and J ends, which lost 0 bases and 2 bases, there was a span of 28 bases. The CDR3 is 20 residues long. Germline CDR1 is DFQATT and CDR2 is SNEGSKA (reference sequence).

There are a few counts of this clonotype. A much more abundant neighbour one base away suggests this may be a read error. The V and J genes are TRBV11-1 and TRBJ1-1; 8 bases map to TRBD1. Per the germline V gene, CDR1 is SGHAT and CDR2 is FQDESV (reference sequence). CDR3 length: 13 residues. V trimming: 4 bases; J trimming: 7 bases; junction bases outside the gene matches: 5. CDR3 region: CASSSDRGYEAFF. The CDR3 region has the DNA TGTGCCAGCAGCTCAGACAGGGGATATGAAGCTTTCTTT.

This clonotype appeared many times. V is TRBV2 and J is TRBJ2-5; no reliable D call. Germline V gene data show CDR1 as SNHLY and CDR2 as FYNNEI. The CDR3 totals 14 residues. The germline V and J ends were trimmed by 6 bases and 3 bases, with 14 bases remaining between them. CDR3 region: CASRDPRTKETQYF. As DNA, the CDR3 is TGTGCCAGCAGGGATCCCCGGACCAAAGAGACCCAGTACTTC.

At least ten counts were recorded for this clonotype. V gene TRBV5-1 combines with J gene TRBJ1-2; D perhaps matches TRBD1 (6 bases). CDR3 length equals 15 residues. Germline V gene sequence: CDR1 SGHRS, CDR2 YFSETQ. V was shortened by 0 bases and J by 4 bases, with 13 bases between the two germline ends. The CDR3 DNA is TGCGCCAGCAGCTTGGATGGGGGGCGAGCCTATGGCTACACCTTC. Its protein is CASSLDGGRAYGYTF.

This clonotype was detected ten times or more. The V gene is TRBV5-1, the J gene TRBJ2-1; 11 bases match TRBD2. The CDR3 is 17 amino acids. The J segment lost 8 bases and the V segment lost 4 bases, leaving 14 bases of the junction unmatched. Germline CDR1 is SGHRS and CDR2 is YFSETQ. In DNA, the CDR3 is TGCGCCAGCAGCGTGAGGTTAGCGGGGGGGATGGGCGATGAGCAGTTCTTC. Encoded protein: CASSVRLAGGMGDEQFF.

This clonotype came up many times. The rearrangement joins TRBV7-2 to TRBJ2-7; the match to TRBD2 covers 9 bases. The junction had 10 bases not matched to a gene; V was cut back by 10 bases and J by 3 bases. This CDR3 spans 14 amino acids. CDR1 and CDR2 (germline): SGHTA, FQGNSA. CDR3 sequence reads: CATSGSGGLYEQYF. The CDR3 nucleotides are TGTGCCACCTCCGGAAGCGGGGGGCTCTACGAGCAGTACTTC.

This clonotype came up a few times. A much more abundant neighbour one base away suggests this may be a read error. The chain links TRBV18 to TRBJ1-5; the D gene is possibly TRBD1 (6 bases). V lost 5 bases, J lost 2 bases, and 13 bases lay in between. Germline-derived CDR1 and CDR2 are KGHSH and LQKENI. The CDR3 is 15 residues long. The CDR3 region has the DNA TGTGCCAGCTCATCAGGTAGGACAGGCAATCAGCCCCAGCATTTT. This encodes CASSSGRTGNQPQHF.

On this clonotype itself: This probably arose from a read error, given a far larger clone one base away. V usage is TRBV2 and J usage is TRBJ2-7; 10 nucleotides align to TRBD1. Per germline, CDR1 SNHLY and CDR2 FYNNEI. The CDR3 has 16 residues. This chain's CDR3 is CASSSTPGQGNYKQYF. The CDR3 DNA reads as TGTGCCAGCAGCTCGACCCCGGGACAGGGGAACTACAAGCAGTACTTC.

This clonotype was recorded at least ten times. The chain joins TRBV5-1 to TRBJ2-7, with D possibly TRBD2 on 5 matching bases. The CDR3 runs to 15 residues. The germline V gene encodes CDR1 SGHRS and CDR2 YFSETQ. V lost 0 bases to trimming and J lost 5 bases, with 15 bases between them. In nucleotides, the CDR3 is TGCGCCAGCAGCTTGGCGCCTAACGGGGATCACGAGCAGTACTTC. Translation: CASSLAPNGDHEQYF.

In its sample, this clonotype was seen many times. The V gene is TRBV7-2, the J gene TRBJ2-5; the D is unclear. CDR1 is SGHTA, CDR2 FQGNSA, per germline. The V gene lost 1 base and the J gene lost 5 bases, with 11 bases spanning the gap. CDR3 length equals 14 residues. The CDR3 spells CASSLGRRVETQYF. CDR3 DNA: TGTGCCAGCAGCTTAGGAAGAAGGGTTGAGACCCAGTACTTC.